This entry lists 26 T cell receptor beta chains sequenced from one sample in a study of T cells after yellow fever vaccination. One entry per CDR3 protein results from TCRdb running MiXCR on the 5' RACE reads. The sample gives around 550,000 distinct CDR3 sequences, 19% of which show up once; around 15% is in the top ten. Here the sequenced sample was PBMCs, taken 15 days after the yellow fever booster vaccination. The receptors shown here come from a young man who received the YFV17D yellow fever vaccine.

This clonotype was detected only a few times. This CDR3 is CASSVLSSNEQFF. For the CDR3, the DNA is TGTGCCAGCAGCGTATTAAGCTCCAATGAGCAGTTCTTC. The chain couples TRBV9 to TRBJ2-1; no firm D call. This CDR3 spans 13 amino acids. V was clipped by 1 base and J by 6 bases, with 8 bases between them. Germline V gene data show CDR1 as SGDLS and CDR2 as YYNGEE.

The chain is built from TRBV15 and TRBJ2-5; tentative D call: TRBD1 (6 bases). The CDR3 runs to 15 residues. Germline CDR1 reads LNHNV; CDR2 reads YYDKDF (reference sequence). V lost 0 bases to trimming and J lost 5 bases, with 13 bases between them. CDR3 residues: CATSRDTGSMETQYF. For the CDR3, the DNA is TGTGCCACCAGCAGAGATACAGGGTCTATGGAGACCCAGTACTTC.

This clonotype has ten or more counts. The V call is TRBV9, the J call TRBJ2-1; 8 positions agree with TRBD2. V trimming: 8 bases; J trimming: 4 bases; junction bases outside the gene matches: 8. Germline V gene data show CDR1 as SGDLS and CDR2 as YYNGEE. There are 14 residues in the CDR3. This CDR3 is CARLPAGEYNEQFF. DNA of the CDR3: TGTGCCAGGCTGCCAGCGGGAGAGTACAATGAGCAGTTCTTC. Filled out from reference TRBV9 and TRBJ2-1, the complete variable domain reads DSGVTQTPKHLITATGQRVTLRCSPRSGDLSVYWYQQSLDQGLQFLIQYYNGEERAKGNILERFSAQQFPDLHSELNLSSLELGDSALYFCARLPAGEYNEQFFGPGTRLTVL.

This clonotype came up a few times. The CDR3 here is CASSTHRLAELQFF. In nucleotides, the CDR3 is TGTGCCAGTAGTACCCATCGACTAGCGGAGTTACAGTTCTTC. This chain uses TRBV19 with TRBJ2-1; 9 nucleotides align to TRBD2. The CDR3 is 14 residues long. Germline V gene lookup returns CDR1 LNHDA and CDR2 SQIVND (reference sequence). The ends lost 4 bases at V and 13 bases at J; junction bases unmatched: 11.

The rearrangement joins TRBV19 to TRBJ2-6; D uncertain. This CDR3 has 16 amino acids. Germline CDR1 reads LNHDA; CDR2 reads SQIVND (reference sequence). V lost 5 bases and J 0 bases, leaving 11 bases between the germline ends. CDR3 sequence reads: CASSPQVFSGANVLTF. DNA for the CDR3: TGTGCCAGTAGTCCCCAGGTTTTCTCTGGGGCCAACGTCCTGACTTTC. Full variable domain (rest looked up from reference TRBV19 and TRBJ2-6): DGGITQSPKYLFRKEGQNVTLSCEQNLNHDAMYWYRQDPGQGLRLIYYSQIVNDFQKGDIAEGYSVSREKKESFPLTVTSAQKNPTAFYLCASSPQVFSGANVLTFGAGSRLTVL.

This clonotype occurred once. The chain employs TRBV12-3 or TRBV12-4 and TRBJ2-1; D unclear. V was pared by 5 bases and J by 12 bases, with 11 bases between. This CDR3 contains 11 residues. The CDR3 DNA reads as TGTGCCAGCAGTCCCTGGCTGGGGCAGTTCTTC. It yields the protein CASSPWLGQFF.

This clonotype appeared a few times. The chain employs TRBV6-1 and TRBJ1-5, with unresolved D. The CDR3 has 14 amino acids. V lost 5 bases and J lost 1, with 9 bases in between. Germline lookup yields CDR1 MNHNS and CDR2 SASEGT. CDR3 sequence (DNA): TGTGCCAGCAGTCGAAAGGGAAGCAATCAGCCCCAGCATTTT. Translated, it gives CASSRKGSNQPQHF.

This clonotype was seen only a few times. The chain carries TRBV10-3 and TRBJ2-1; D possibly matches TRBD1 or TRBD2 (5 bases each). Germline V gene data show CDR1 as ENHRY and CDR2 as SYGVKD. The CDR3 totals 15 residues. The ends were cut back, 3 bases at V and 0 bases at J, with 9 bases in the middle. CDR3 sequence: CAISDGTYSYNEQFF. The CDR3 nucleotides are TGTGCCATCAGTGACGGGACCTACTCCTACAATGAGCAGTTCTTC.

There are a few counts of this clonotype. The chain carries TRBV7-2 and TRBJ2-5; D remains ambiguous. The CDR3 is 13 amino acids. Between the trimmed V and J ends, which lost 7 bases and 4 bases, there was a span of 13 bases. Germline loops: CDR1 SGHTA, CDR2 FQGNSA. The CDR3 spells CASNQFLSETQYF. DNA of the CDR3: TGTGCCAGCAACCAATTCCTCTCAGAGACCCAGTACTTC.

As DNA, the CDR3 is TGTGCCAGCAGCTTAGTTGGGTCAGGTCGCGAGACCCAGTACTTC. Amino acid sequence: CASSLVGSGRETQYF. The genes are TRBV7-2 and TRBJ2-5; D gene unclear. Germline values: CDR1 SGHTA, CDR2 FQGNSA. The CDR3 is 15 residues long. V lost 1 base to trimming and J lost 5 bases, with 14 bases between them.

This chain connects TRBV7-9 to TRBJ2-3; 15 positions match TRBD2. V shed 5 bases and J 11 bases; nucleotides not matched to a gene: 5. The CDR3 has 14 amino acids. Germline CDR1 SEHNR, CDR2 FQNEAQ (reference sequence). CDR3 in amino acids: CASSNPGLAGGQYF. In DNA form, the CDR3 reads TGTGCCAGCAGCAACCCGGGACTAGCGGGAGGGCAGTATTTT.

This chain uses TRBV7-9 with TRBJ2-3, with 14 bases fitting TRBD2. There are 16 residues in the CDR3. The germline V gene has CDR1 SEHNR and CDR2 FQNEAQ (reference sequence). Germline trimming cut 5 bases from V and 6 bases from J; bases unmatched to any gene: 7. Here the CDR3 DNA reads TGTGCCAGCAGCCCGGGACTAGCGGGAGTTTCTGATACGCAGTATTTT. Translated: CASSPGLAGVSDTQYF.

This clonotype was detected a few times. V and J are TRBV5-1 and TRBJ2-3, with D tentatively TRBD2 (5 bases). The CDR3 is 13 amino acids. Germline CDR1 and CDR2: SGHRS and YFSETQ. V was clipped by 6 bases and J by 6 bases, with 14 bases between them. The CDR3 DNA reads as TGCGCCAGCACCGACCCGCCGGGGGATACGCAGTATTTT. It specifies CASTDPPGDTQYF.

The genes are TRBV30 and TRBJ1-5; D not certain. V was pared by 0 bases and J by 1 base, with 16 bases between. The CDR3 has 17 amino acids. Germline V lookup: CDR1 GTSNPN, CDR2 SVGIG (reference sequence). Here the CDR3 reads CAWSVNPTRKSNQPQHF. Here the CDR3 DNA reads TGTGCCTGGAGTGTAAACCCGACACGGAAAAGCAATCAGCCCCAGCATTTT. Based on the CDR3 plus reference TRBV30 and TRBJ1-5, the full variable domain is SQTIHQWPATLVQPVGSPLSLECTVEGTSNPNLYWYRQAAGRGLQLLFYSVGIGQISSEVPQNLSASRPQDRQFILSSKKLLLSDSGFYLCAWSVNPTRKSNQPQHFGDGTRLSIL.

This clonotype showed up just a few times. The chain carries TRBV7-2 and TRBJ2-3; 10 bases match TRBD2. Losses at the gene ends were 0 bases for V and 5 bases for J; bases not matched to a gene: 8. Germline CDR1 is SGHTA and CDR2 is FQGNSA. The CDR3 contains 17 residues. CDR3 residues: CASSLAGLAGVEDTQYF. CDR3 DNA: TGTGCCAGCAGCTTAGCCGGTCTAGCGGGAGTGGAAGATACGCAGTATTTT.

V and J are TRBV2 and TRBJ2-4; possible D gene TRBD2, 5 bases. Trimming stripped 4 bases from V and 3 bases from J, with 13 bases between. The CDR3 is 15 amino acids. Germline V gives CDR1 SNHLY, CDR2 FYNNEI. The chain's CDR3 is CASSGAVGGKNIQYF. The CDR3 DNA sequence: TGTGCCAGCAGTGGAGCGGTTGGTGGCAAAAACATTCAGTACTTC.

In this sample, this clonotype turned up many times. This chain joins TRBV4-2 and TRBJ2-5, with 9 bases lining up with TRBD2. In germline, CDR1 is LGHNA, CDR2 YNFKEQ. V dropped 0 bases and J dropped 4; count of bases not matched to a gene: 9. The CDR3 totals 17 residues. The CDR3 DNA follows: TGTGCCAGCAGCCAAGATCGCGATAGCGGGAGTTCAGAGACCCAGTACTTC. Protein sequence: CASSQDRDSGSSETQYF.

Comments on this clonotype: This may be a read error, as it is one base from a much larger clone. This chain uses TRBV12-3 or TRBV12-4 with TRBJ2-3, with a tentative D call TRBD2 (5 bases). This CDR3 spans 14 amino acids. The CDR3 DNA reads as TGTGCCATCAGTTTAGGTGGCTCTCGGGGTACGCAGTATTTT. Protein sequence: CAISLGGSRGTQYF.

This clonotype has only a few counts. The chain carries TRBV5-1 and TRBJ2-1; D not resolved. The CDR3 covers 13 residues. The V end was cut by 6 bases, the J end by 6 bases, with 13 bases between. Germline V gene sequence: CDR1 SGHRS, CDR2 YFSETQ. In DNA, the CDR3 is TGCGCCAGCAAGATGGACGCGCTCAATGAGCAGTTCTTC. Residues: CASKMDALNEQFF. Complete variable domain (other parts from reference TRBV5-1 and TRBJ2-1): KAGVTQTPRYLIKTRGQQVTLSCSPISGHRSVSWYQQTPGQGLQFLFEYFSETQRNKGNFPGRFSGRQFSNSRSEMNVSTLELGDSALYLCASKMDALNEQFFGPGTRLTVL.

This clonotype has more than one count but fewer than ten. V gene TRBV12-3 or TRBV12-4 combines with J gene TRBJ2-2, with 7 bases fitting TRBD1. Trimming took 0 bases from V and 4 from J; bases not matched to a gene: 8. The CDR3 contains 17 residues. CDR3 sequence (DNA): TGTGCCAGCAGTTTAGCTGGGACAGTGGGCCCCACCGGGGAGCTGTTTTTT. Its translation: CASSLAGTVGPTGELFF.

V usage is TRBV12-3 or TRBV12-4 and J usage is TRBJ2-5; perhaps D is TRBD1 or TRBD2 (5 bases each). V lost 6 bases, J lost 4 bases, and 21 bases lay in between. This CDR3 is 16 amino acids long. The CDR3 protein is CASRRGRTGYGETQYF. CDR3 nucleotides: TGTGCCAGCAGGAGGGGCCGGACCGGGTATGGAGAGACCCAGTACTTC.

This clonotype appeared a few times. This sequence joins TRBV5-6 and TRBJ2-3; 9 nucleotides align to TRBD1. V lost 3 bases, J lost 2 bases, and 4 bases stayed unmatched. The CDR3 consists of 15 residues. Germline loops: CDR1 SGHDT, CDR2 YYEEEE. The CDR3 DNA reads as TGTGCCAGCAGCTACAGGGGGCGCTTCACAGATACGCAGTATTTT. Its translation is CASSYRGRFTDTQYF.

The chain combines TRBV10-2 with TRBJ2-1, with D uncertain. CDR1 and CDR2 (germline): WSHSY, SAAADI. The CDR3 is 14 residues long. Trimming shortened V by 2 bases and J by 8 bases, and 13 bases separated the two germline ends. CDR3 residues: CASSENSLRHEQFF. The CDR3, as DNA: TGCGCCAGCAGTGAGAATAGCCTTCGCCATGAGCAGTTCTTC.

V usage is TRBV7-2 and J usage is TRBJ2-3, with a tentative D call TRBD2 (6 bases). V was shortened by 4 bases and J by 2 bases, with 13 bases between the two germline ends. The length of the CDR3 is 15 residues. Germline V CDR1 and CDR2: SGHTA, FQGNSA. The CDR3 coding sequence is TGTGCCAGCAGCTCCACGGGACTGTACACAGATACGCAGTATTTT. Translating it yields CASSSTGLYTDTQYF.

The sample holds a few counts of this clonotype. This sequence joins TRBV29-1 and TRBJ2-2; D uncertain. Trimming removed 3 bases at V and 4 bases at J, with 15 bases between. The CDR3 is made up of 15 amino acids. CDR1 and CDR2 (germline): SQVTM, ANQGSEA. The CDR3 region is CSVDLGTFGTGELFF. The CDR3 DNA reads as TGCAGCGTTGACTTGGGCACGTTTGGCACCGGGGAGCTGTTTTTT.

This clonotype was seen only a few times. The chain carries TRBV15 and TRBJ2-1; D tentatively fits TRBD1 or TRBD2 (5 bases each). Germline loops: CDR1 LNHNV, CDR2 YYDKDF (reference sequence). V gave up 5 bases and J gave up 1 base, with 12 bases separating them. The CDR3 sequence is 15 residues long. The CDR3 loop is CATSGGGVSYNEQFF. The CDR3 DNA follows: TGTGCCACCAGCGGGGGTGGGGTATCCTACAATGAGCAGTTCTTC. Filled out from reference TRBV15 and TRBJ2-1, the complete variable domain reads DAMVIQNPRYQVTQFGKPVTLSCSQTLNHNVMYWYQQKSSQAPKLLFHYYDKDFNNEADTPDNFQSRRPNTSFCFLDIRSPGLGDTAMYLCATSGGGVSYNEQFFGPGTRLTVL.